This TCR beta chain was identified during a study of blood T cell repertoires in COVID-19. The overall study: Specimens from acute and convalescent COVID-19 originated in the United States, Italy and Spain. From T cells, B-cell-depleted T cells, or PBMCs came the material, which was cDNA or gDNA.

In the source study's methods: From reference gene primer amplification, estimates of nucleated cell counts were derived. Data came from immunoSEQ multiplex PCR; TCRdb stores just in-frame clones and leaves some out. V, J and clone size are taken as reported in that table, and D and trimming were inferred from the DNA itself. The sample holds approximately 300,000 clones, about 89% seen once. This clone appeared a single time. The V end was cut by 7 bases, the J end by 5 bases, with 11 bases between. Germline CDR1 reads SNHLY; CDR2 reads FYNNEI. The CDR3 length is 13 residues. The TCR originated in a man younger than 45 with acute or convalescent COVID-19. Sequenced material: peripheral blood. V and J are TRBV2 and TRBJ2-2; D gene unclear. In nucleotides, the CDR3 is TGTGCCAGCAAAAGGCAGGTTACCGGGGAGCTGTTTTTT. This gives the protein CASKRQVTGELFF.